One sample yielded the 24 T cell receptor beta chains listed below, sequenced in a study of T cell repertoires in cytomegalovirus infection. TCRdb passed the reads through MiXCR, listing each CDR3 protein once. The data contain approximately 500,000 distinct CDR3 sequences, over 9% of them singletons. Source material: PBMCs. The receptors were sampled from a human donor in good health (CMV status not recorded). Some clones in this sample may be carry-over from other donors' samples.

The chain's CDR3 is CASRSRDRGYEQYF. The CDR3 DNA follows: TGTGCCAGCAGATCACGGGACAGGGGCTACGAGCAGTACTTC. The chain couples TRBV5-6 to TRBJ2-7, with 10 positions matching TRBD1. The CDR3 loop spans 14 amino acids. The germline V gene encodes CDR1 SGHDT and CDR2 YYEEEE. Trimming removed 5 bases from V and 3 bases from J; junction bases left unmatched: 5.

This rearrangement joins TRBV12-3 or TRBV12-4 to TRBJ1-3; TRBD1 aligns across 9 bases. The CDR3 consists of 18 residues. J lost 4 bases, V lost 2 bases, and 12 bases had no gene match. In nucleotides, the CDR3 is TGTGCCAGCAGTTTATACTGGTCGGGACAGGGTACCGGAAACACCATATATTTT. Its protein product is CASSLYWSGQGTGNTIYF.

This clonotype has more than one count but fewer than ten. The chain recombines TRBV23-1 with TRBJ2-7; D is unresolved. TRBV23-1 is filed as an ORF, its function uncertain. The CDR3 totals 14 residues. Trimming left V 0 bases short and J 7 bases short, with 13 bases between. This CDR3 reads CASSQSPLLREQYF. CDR3 DNA sequence: TGCGCCAGCAGTCAATCTCCCCTCTTGAGGGAGCAGTACTTC.

This clonotype has at least ten counts. The J gene is TRBJ2-1, the V gene TRBV6-1; 7 nucleotides agree with TRBD2. J gave up 5 bases and V 5 bases, and 6 bases lay outside the gene matches. The CDR3 extends over 14 amino acids. Germline V lookup: CDR1 MNHNS, CDR2 SASEGT. The CDR3 region has the DNA TGTGCCAGCAGTCCGGGACTAAACCACAATGAGCAGTTCTTC. Translating it yields CASSPGLNHNEQFF.

This sequence joins TRBV7-8 and TRBJ1-5; D is unclear. The CDR3 has 13 residues. Germline V gene sequence: CDR1 SGHVS, CDR2 FQNEAQ. Between the trimmed V and J ends, which lost 0 bases and 6 bases, there was a span of 6 bases. CDR3 loop: CASSLADVQPQHF. DNA of the CDR3: TGTGCCAGCAGCTTAGCGGATGTTCAGCCCCAGCATTTT.

This clonotype was detected many times. The chain links TRBV12-3 or TRBV12-4 to TRBJ2-1, with 8 positions matching TRBD2. The CDR3 length is 15 residues. Losses at the gene ends were 3 bases for V and 7 bases for J; bases not matched to a gene: 8. The CDR3 is CASSFPPGGVNEQFF. The CDR3 DNA reads TGTGCCAGCAGTTTCCCCCCGGGAGGGGTGAATGAGCAGTTCTTC.

At least ten counts were recorded for this clonotype. CDR3 in amino acids: CASSYGPGTGGVMKTQYF. The CDR3 nucleotides are TGTGCCAGCAGTTACGGTCCCGGGACAGGGGGCGTTATGAAGACCCAGTACTTC. This rearrangement joins TRBV6-5 to TRBJ2-5; 12 bases line up with TRBD1. The CDR3 is 18 amino acids. V dropped 2 bases and J dropped 6; count of bases not matched to a gene: 13. Germline lookup yields CDR1 MNHEY and CDR2 SVGAGI.

This chain joins TRBV9 and TRBJ2-1, with no clear D. V was trimmed by 6 bases and J by 4 bases, leaving 17 bases between them. The CDR3 extends over 15 amino acids. Germline values: CDR1 SGDLS, CDR2 YYNGEE. This CDR3 is CASTPGPTSYNEQFF. The CDR3 DNA is TGTGCCAGCACCCCCGGCCCCACCTCGTACAATGAGCAGTTCTTC.

This clonotype was seen more than once but under ten times. V and J are TRBV11-2 and TRBJ2-5, with 7 bases aligning to TRBD1. Trimming cost V 3 bases and J 5 bases; bases outside gene matches: 9. This CDR3 has 15 amino acids. The germline V gene encodes CDR1 SGHAT and CDR2 FQNNGV. CDR3 sequence: CASSFNRQGDETQYF. CDR3 bases: TGTGCCAGCAGCTTCAACCGACAGGGAGACGAGACCCAGTACTTC.

This clonotype showed up many times. V is TRBV27 and J is TRBJ2-2; 7 nucleotides agree with TRBD2. The V segment lost 2 bases and the J segment 1 base; nucleotides outside the gene matches: 4. The CDR3 contains 16 residues. Per germline, CDR1 MNHEY and CDR2 SMNVEV (reference sequence). The CDR3 bases are TGTGCCAGCAGTTTAAGGGCTAGCGGGAACACCGGGGAGCTGTTTTTT. Its protein product is CASSLRASGNTGELFF.

This clonotype was detected ten times or more. V usage is TRBV9 and J usage is TRBJ1-1, with D hard to call. This CDR3 contains 15 residues. Germline V CDR1 and CDR2: SGDLS, YYNGEE. The ends were cut back, 3 bases at V and 3 bases at J, with 15 bases in the middle. The CDR3 coding sequence is TGTGCCAGCAGCGCGGAGGAGGTGATGGACACTGAAGCTTTCTTT. As protein: CASSAEEVMDTEAFF.

About this clonotype itself: Germline is not matched at one junction end, which may reflect a read error. V gene TRBV6-6 combines with J gene TRBJ1-2; 9 bases map to TRBD1. This CDR3 comprises 15 residues. CDR1 is MNHNY and CDR2 is SVGAGI in the germline V gene (reference sequence). The CDR3 protein is CASKKRGQGDYGHTF. The CDR3 DNA reads TGTGCCAGCAAGAAAAGGGGACAGGGAGACTATGGCCACACCTTC.

This clonotype was seen many times. This chain uses TRBV11-2 with TRBJ2-2, with 9 bases matching TRBD2. Losses at the gene ends were 3 bases for V and 7 bases for J; bases not matched to a gene: 6. This CDR3 has 15 amino acids. From germline, CDR1 is SGHAT and CDR2 FQNNGV. The CDR3 nucleotides are TGTGCCAGCAGCTTGCGGACTAGCGTGGACGGGGAGCTGTTTTTT. It codes for CASSLRTSVDGELFF. Complete variable domain (other parts from reference TRBV11-2 and TRBJ2-2): EAGVAQSPRYKIIEKRQSVAFWCNPISGHATLYWYQQILGQGPKLLIQFQNNGVVDDSQLPKDRFSAERLKGVDSTLKIQPAKLEDSAVYLCASSLRTSVDGELFFGEGSRLTVL.

V usage is TRBV30 and J usage is TRBJ2-1; either TRBD1 or TRBD2 may fit D (6 bases each). CDR1 and CDR2 (germline): GTSNPN, SVGIG (reference sequence). V dropped 3 bases and J dropped 8 bases, with 17 bases sitting between them. The CDR3 runs to 14 residues. The CDR3 is CAWRTGTPGDEQFF. CDR3 DNA sequence: TGTGCCTGGAGGACCGGGACTCCAGGGGATGAGCAGTTCTTC.

This clonotype has a handful of counts. This may be a read error, as it is one base from a much larger clone. The CDR3 region has the DNA TGTGCCAGCAGCCCCCGGGACAGGTACGAGCAGTACTTC. Encoded protein: CASSPRDRYEQYF. The J gene is TRBJ2-7, the V gene TRBV3-1, with 8 bases fitting TRBD1. Germline CDR1 and CDR2: LGHDT and YNNKEL (reference sequence). With V trimmed by 4 bases and J by 4 bases, 3 bases remained unmatched. The CDR3 runs 13 residues.

This clonotype was seen at least ten times. The gene calls are TRBV6-1 and TRBJ1-1, with D perhaps TRBD1 (5 bases). Germline V gene lookup returns CDR1 MNHNS and CDR2 SASEGT. V was pared by 10 bases and J by 3 bases, with 18 bases between. There are 14 residues in the CDR3. In nucleotides, the CDR3 is TGTGCCATTGGCCGGGGCAGGGAGGACACTGAAGCTTTCTTT. Its protein product is CAIGRGREDTEAFF.

This clonotype was observed many times. The DNA of the CDR3 is TGTGCCAGCAGCCCTTCTCCTAGCGGACCCTACGAGCAGTACTTC. The encoded protein is CASSPSPSGPYEQYF. The rearrangement links TRBV7-3 to TRBJ2-7, with 7 bases lining up with TRBD2. Germline V gene sequence: CDR1 SGHTA, CDR2 FQGTGA. V trimming: 5 bases; J trimming: 2 bases; junction bases outside the gene matches: 9. The CDR3 consists of 15 residues.

This clonotype was counted ten times or more. J is TRBJ2-4 and V is TRBV19, with a possible D match to TRBD1 (6 bases). V lost 7 bases, J lost 1 base, and 11 bases lay in between. CDR1 is LNHDA and CDR2 is SQIVND in the germline V gene (reference sequence). CDR3 size: 14 residues. The CDR3 region is CASKRGQAKNIQYF. In nucleotides, the CDR3 is TGTGCCAGTAAGAGAGGACAGGCCAAAAACATTCAGTACTTC.

This chain connects TRBV5-1 to TRBJ1-1; unclear D gene. The ends were cut back, 1 base at V and 5 bases at J, with 9 bases in the middle. CDR1 and CDR2 from the germline V gene are SGHRS and YFSETQ. The CDR3 extends over 13 amino acids. The CDR3 is CASSLLLGTEAFF. CDR3 coding DNA: TGCGCCAGCAGCTTGCTTTTAGGAACTGAAGCTTTCTTT.

This clonotype was counted at least ten times. This chain links TRBV7-3 with TRBJ1-2; 9 bases agree with TRBD1. CDR3 size: 13 residues. V lost 5 bases, J lost 3 bases, and 1 base stayed unmatched. CDR1 SGHTA and CDR2 FQGTGA come from the germline V gene. CDR3 protein: CASSRTGDYGYTF. Written as DNA, the CDR3 is TGTGCCAGCAGCCGGACAGGGGACTATGGCTACACCTTC.

This clonotype turned up a few times. This chain uses TRBV18 with TRBJ2-2; D remains ambiguous. V gave up 0 bases and J gave up 2 bases, with 16 bases separating them. Germline CDR1 reads KGHSH; CDR2 reads LQKENI. The CDR3 consists of 18 residues. Here the CDR3 DNA reads TGTGCCAGCTCACCACCCAAGTCGGGCTTCACAAACACCGGGGAGCTGTTTTTT. Amino acid sequence: CASSPPKSGFTNTGELFF.

This chain links TRBV7-9 with TRBJ1-2, with 7 bases lining up with TRBD1. Germline CDR1 SEHNR, CDR2 FQNEAQ (reference sequence). The ends lost 5 bases at V and 8 bases at J; junction bases unmatched: 14. This CDR3 is 15 amino acids long. CDR3 DNA: TGTGCCAGCAGCCCCTCCGGGACAGAGCTAGTGGGCTACACCTTC. This encodes CASSPSGTELVGYTF.

The J gene is TRBJ2-5, the V gene TRBV7-9; 10 bases fit TRBD2. V shed 3 bases and J 5 bases; nucleotides not matched to a gene: 27. CDR1 is SEHNR and CDR2 is FQNEAQ in the germline V gene (reference sequence). CDR3 size: 22 residues. The CDR3 DNA reads as TGTGCCAGCAGCTTTGGTCGGACTAGCGGAAGAGAGAGGAGAGGTGACGGGGAGACCCAGTACTTC. Translating gives CASSFGRTSGRERRGDGETQYF. Full variable domain (outside the CDR3, taken from reference TRBV7-9 and TRBJ2-5): DTGVSQNPRHKITKRGQNVTFRCDPISEHNRLYWYRQTLGQGPEFLTYFQNEAQLEKSRLLSDRFSAERPKGSFSTLEIQRTEQGDSAMYLCASSFGRTSGRERRGDGETQYFGPGTRLLVL.

In its sample, this clonotype was seen many times. V is TRBV28 and J is TRBJ2-7; possibly TRBD2 for D (6 bases). V lost 5 bases, J lost 3 bases, and 17 bases lay in between. CDR1 is MDHEN and CDR2 is SYDVKM in the germline V gene. The CDR3 length is 15 residues. CDR3 amino acids: CASSGNDGGFYEQYF. The DNA for the CDR3 is TGTGCCAGCAGTGGTAACGACGGGGGATTCTACGAGCAGTACTTC.